This entry features one T cell receptor (beta chain) sequence. Its antigen is not identified. This entry belongs to a study of T cell repertoires in cytomegalovirus infection. Study results and limitations: HLA-C-restricted TCR beta clonotypes specific for CMV led the ex vivo response.

TCRdb reprocessed the reads via MiXCR and lists one record per CDR3 protein. The data show 95,000 to 150,000 distinct CDR3 sequences, over 25% seen once. This CDR3 contains 15 residues. With 2 bases removed from V and 5 bases from J, the gap between germline ends came to 13 bases. The chain carries TRBV12-3 or TRBV12-4 and TRBJ2-1, with a possible D match to TRBD2 (5 bases). The source was CD8+ T cells from cultured PBMCs, collected from culture after CMV antigen stimulation. The clonotype originates from a human donor in good health (CMV status not recorded). Some clones in this sample may be carry-over from other donors' samples. CDR3 protein: CASSLTSPFHNEQFF. In DNA form, the CDR3 reads TGTGCCAGCAGTTTAACTAGTCCTTTCCACAATGAGCAGTTCTTC.